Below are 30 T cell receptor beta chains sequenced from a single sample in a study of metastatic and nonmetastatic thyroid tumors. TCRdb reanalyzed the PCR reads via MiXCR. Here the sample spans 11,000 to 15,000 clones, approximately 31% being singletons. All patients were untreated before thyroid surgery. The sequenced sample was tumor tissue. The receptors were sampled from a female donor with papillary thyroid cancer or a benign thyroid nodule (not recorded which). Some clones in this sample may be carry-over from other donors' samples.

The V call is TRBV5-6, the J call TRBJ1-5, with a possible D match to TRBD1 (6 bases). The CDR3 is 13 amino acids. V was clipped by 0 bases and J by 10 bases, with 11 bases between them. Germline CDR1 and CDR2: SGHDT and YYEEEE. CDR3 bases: TGTGCCAGCAGCTTGGAGGGGGAGTATCCCCAGCATTTT. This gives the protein CASSLEGEYPQHF.

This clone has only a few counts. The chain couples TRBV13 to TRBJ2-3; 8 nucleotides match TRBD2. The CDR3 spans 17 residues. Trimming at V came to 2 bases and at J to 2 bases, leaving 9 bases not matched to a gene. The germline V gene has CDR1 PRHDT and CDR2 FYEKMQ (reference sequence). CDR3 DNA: TGTGCCAGCAGCTTAAATGGCGGGGGGACCCCCACAGATACGCAGTATTTT. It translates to CASSLNGGGTPTDTQYF.

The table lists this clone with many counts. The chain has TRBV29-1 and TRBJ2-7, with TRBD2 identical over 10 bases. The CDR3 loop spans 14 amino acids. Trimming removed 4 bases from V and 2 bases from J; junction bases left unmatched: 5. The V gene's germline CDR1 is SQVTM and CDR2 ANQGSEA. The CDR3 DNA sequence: TGCAGCGTTGGAGAAGCGGGAGGGCCCTACGAGCAGTACTTC. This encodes CSVGEAGGPYEQYF.

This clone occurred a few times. In DNA form, the CDR3 reads TGTGCCAGCAGTTTATCCGACCTTTACGGAGGCGTGGGCTACACCTTC. Amino acid sequence: CASSLSDLYGGVGYTF. The rearrangement links TRBV27 to TRBJ1-2; no reliable D call. This CDR3 is 16 amino acids long. V dropped 0 bases and J dropped 8 bases, with 19 bases sitting between them. CDR1 is MNHEY, CDR2 SMNVEV, per germline (reference sequence).

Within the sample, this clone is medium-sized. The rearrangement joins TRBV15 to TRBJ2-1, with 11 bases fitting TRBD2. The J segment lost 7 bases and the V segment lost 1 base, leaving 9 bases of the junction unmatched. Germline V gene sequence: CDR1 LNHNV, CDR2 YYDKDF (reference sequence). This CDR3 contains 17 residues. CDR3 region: CATSRGVIAGGINEQFF. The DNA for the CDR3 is TGTGCCACCAGCAGAGGGGTGATAGCGGGGGGGATTAATGAGCAGTTCTTC.

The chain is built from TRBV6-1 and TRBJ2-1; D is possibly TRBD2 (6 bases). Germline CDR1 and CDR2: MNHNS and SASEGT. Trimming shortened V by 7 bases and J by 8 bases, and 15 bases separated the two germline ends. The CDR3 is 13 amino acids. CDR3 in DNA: TGTGCCAGCACATCTCGTTGGGGGGATGAGCAGTTCTTC. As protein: CASTSRWGDEQFF.

CDR3 in DNA: TGTGCCAGCAGCCAGACTAGCGGGGACAATGAGCAGTTCTTC. It codes for CASSQTSGDNEQFF. The chain employs TRBV11-3 and TRBJ2-1, with 11 bases lining up with TRBD2. This CDR3 spans 14 amino acids. CDR1 SGHNT and CDR2 YENEEA come from the germline V gene. V gave up 5 bases and J gave up 5 bases; unmatched junction bases: 2.

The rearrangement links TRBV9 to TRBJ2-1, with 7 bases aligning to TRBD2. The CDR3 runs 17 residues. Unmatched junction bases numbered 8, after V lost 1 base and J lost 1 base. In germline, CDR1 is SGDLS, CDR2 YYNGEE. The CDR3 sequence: CASSVSAAGVSYNEQFF. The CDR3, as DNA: TGTGCCAGCAGCGTATCGGCGGCGGGAGTTTCCTACAATGAGCAGTTCTTC.

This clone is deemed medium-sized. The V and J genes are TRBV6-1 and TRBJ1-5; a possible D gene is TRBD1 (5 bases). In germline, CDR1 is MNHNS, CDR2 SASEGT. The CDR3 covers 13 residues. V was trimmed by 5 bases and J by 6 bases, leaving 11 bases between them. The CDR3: CASSLQGRQPQHF. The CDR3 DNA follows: TGTGCCAGCAGTCTCCAGGGTCGTCAGCCCCAGCATTTT.

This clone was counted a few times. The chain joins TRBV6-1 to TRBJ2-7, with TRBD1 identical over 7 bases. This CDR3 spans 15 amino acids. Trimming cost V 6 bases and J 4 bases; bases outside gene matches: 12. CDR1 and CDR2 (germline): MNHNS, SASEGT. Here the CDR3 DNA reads TGTGCCAGCAGGGCGAAAAGACAGGGTTATTACGAGCAGTACTTC. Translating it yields CASRAKRQGYYEQYF.

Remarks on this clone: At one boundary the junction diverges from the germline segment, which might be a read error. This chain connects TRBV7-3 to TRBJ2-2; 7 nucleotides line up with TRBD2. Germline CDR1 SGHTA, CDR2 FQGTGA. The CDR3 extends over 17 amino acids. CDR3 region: CASIFERGQANTGGLFF. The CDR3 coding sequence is TGTGCCAGCATCTTCGAGCGGGGCCAAGCGAACACCGGGGGGCTGTTTTTT.

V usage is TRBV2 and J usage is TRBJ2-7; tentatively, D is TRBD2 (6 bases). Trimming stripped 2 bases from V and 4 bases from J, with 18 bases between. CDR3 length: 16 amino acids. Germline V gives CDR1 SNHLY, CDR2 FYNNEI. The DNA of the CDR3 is TGTGCCAGCAGTGAACCTAAAGCGCGGGACTGGTACGAGCAGTACTTC. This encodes CASSEPKARDWYEQYF. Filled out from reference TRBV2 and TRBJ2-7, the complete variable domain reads EPEVTQTPSHQVTQMGQEVILRCVPISNHLYFYWYRQILGQKVEFLVSFYNNEISEKSEIFDDQFSVERPDGSNFTLKIRSTKLEDSAMYFCASSEPKARDWYEQYFGPGTRLTVT.

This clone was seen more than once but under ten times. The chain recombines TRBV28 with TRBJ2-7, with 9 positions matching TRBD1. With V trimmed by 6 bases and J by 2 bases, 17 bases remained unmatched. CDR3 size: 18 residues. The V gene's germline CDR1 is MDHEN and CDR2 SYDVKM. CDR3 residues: CASRELISGTGRPYEQYF. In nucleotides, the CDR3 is TGTGCCAGCAGAGAACTCATTTCCGGGACAGGGAGACCCTACGAGCAGTACTTC. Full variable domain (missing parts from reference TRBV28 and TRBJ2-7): DVKVTQSSRYLVKRTGEKVFLECVQDMDHENMFWYRQDPGLGLRLIYFSYDVKMKEKGDIPEGYSVSREKKERFSLILESASTNQTSMYLCASRELISGTGRPYEQYFGPGTRLTVT.

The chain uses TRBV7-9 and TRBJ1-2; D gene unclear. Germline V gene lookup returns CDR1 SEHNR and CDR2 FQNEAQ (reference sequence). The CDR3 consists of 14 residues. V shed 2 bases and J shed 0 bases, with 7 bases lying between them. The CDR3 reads CASSLTATNYGYTF. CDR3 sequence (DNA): TGTGCCAGCAGCTTAACCGCTACTAACTATGGCTACACCTTC. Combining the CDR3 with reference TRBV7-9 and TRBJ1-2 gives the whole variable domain DTGVSQNPRHKITKRGQNVTFRCDPISEHNRLYWYRQTLGQGPEFLTYFQNEAQLEKSRLLSDRFSAERPKGSFSTLEIQRTEQGDSAMYLCASSLTATNYGYTFGSGTRLTVV.

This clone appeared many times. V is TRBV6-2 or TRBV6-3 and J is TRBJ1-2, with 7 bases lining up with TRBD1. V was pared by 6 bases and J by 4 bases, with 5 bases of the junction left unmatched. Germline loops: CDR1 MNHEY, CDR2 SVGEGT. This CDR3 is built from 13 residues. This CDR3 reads CASRGTAIYGYTF. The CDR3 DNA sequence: TGTGCCAGCAGGGGGACAGCGATCTATGGCTACACCTTC.

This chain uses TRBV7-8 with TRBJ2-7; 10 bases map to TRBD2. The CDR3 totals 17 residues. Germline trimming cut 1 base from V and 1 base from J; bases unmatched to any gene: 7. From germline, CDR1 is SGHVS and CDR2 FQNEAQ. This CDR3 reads CASSLGVLAGASYEQYF. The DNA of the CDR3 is TGTGCCAGCAGCTTAGGGGTTCTAGCGGGAGCATCCTACGAGCAGTACTTC.

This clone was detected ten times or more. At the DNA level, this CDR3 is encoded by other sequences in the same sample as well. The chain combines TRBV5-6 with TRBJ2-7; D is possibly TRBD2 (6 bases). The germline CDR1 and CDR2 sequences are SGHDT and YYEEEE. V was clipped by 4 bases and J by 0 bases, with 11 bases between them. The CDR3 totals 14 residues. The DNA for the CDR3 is TGTGCCAGCAGCCCGGAGGGGAGCTCCTACGAGCAGTACTTC. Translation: CASSPEGSSYEQYF.

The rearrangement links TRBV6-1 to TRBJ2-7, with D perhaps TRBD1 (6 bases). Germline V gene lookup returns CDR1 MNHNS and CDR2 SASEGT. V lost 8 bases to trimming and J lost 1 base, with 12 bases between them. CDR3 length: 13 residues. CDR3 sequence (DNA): TGTGCCAGCCGGGACATACTATCCTACGAGCAGTACGTC. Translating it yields CASRDILSYEQYV.

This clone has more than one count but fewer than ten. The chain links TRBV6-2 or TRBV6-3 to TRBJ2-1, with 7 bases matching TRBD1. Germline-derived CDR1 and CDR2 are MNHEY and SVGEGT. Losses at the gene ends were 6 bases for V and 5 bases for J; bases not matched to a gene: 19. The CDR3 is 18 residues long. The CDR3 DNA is TGTGCCAGCAGCCGGAGGAGCCGACCGGGACAGTCAAACAATGAGCAGTTCTTC. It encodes CASSRRSRPGQSNNEQFF.

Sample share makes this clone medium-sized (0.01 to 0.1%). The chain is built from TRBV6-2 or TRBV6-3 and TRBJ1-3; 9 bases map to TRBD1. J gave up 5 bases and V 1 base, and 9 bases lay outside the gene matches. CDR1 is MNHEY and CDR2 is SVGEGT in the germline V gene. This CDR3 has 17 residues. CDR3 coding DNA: TGTGCCAGCAGTTACTTTCTGGACAGGGGAAGTCGAAACACCATATATTTT. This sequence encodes CASSYFLDRGSRNTIYF.

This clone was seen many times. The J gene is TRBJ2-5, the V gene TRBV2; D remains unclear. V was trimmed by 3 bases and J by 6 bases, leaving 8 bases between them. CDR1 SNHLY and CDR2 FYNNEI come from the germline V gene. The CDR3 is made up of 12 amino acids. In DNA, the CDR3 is TGTGCCAGCAGTGACAGGTGGCAGACCCAGTACTTC. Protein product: CASSDRWQTQYF.

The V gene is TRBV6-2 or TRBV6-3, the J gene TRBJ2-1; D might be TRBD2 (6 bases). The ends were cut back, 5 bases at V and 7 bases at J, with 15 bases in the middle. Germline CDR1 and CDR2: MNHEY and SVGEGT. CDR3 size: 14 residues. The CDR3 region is CASSTWEVRNEQFF. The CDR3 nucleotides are TGTGCCAGCAGTACCTGGGAGGTCCGTAATGAGCAGTTCTTC.

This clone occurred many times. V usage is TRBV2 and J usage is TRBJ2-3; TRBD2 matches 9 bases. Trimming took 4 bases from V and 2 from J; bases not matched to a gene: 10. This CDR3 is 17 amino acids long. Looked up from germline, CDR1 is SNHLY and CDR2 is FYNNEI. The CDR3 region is CASSVILGLAYTDTQYF. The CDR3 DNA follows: TGTGCCAGCAGTGTCATATTAGGACTAGCGTACACAGATACGCAGTATTTT.

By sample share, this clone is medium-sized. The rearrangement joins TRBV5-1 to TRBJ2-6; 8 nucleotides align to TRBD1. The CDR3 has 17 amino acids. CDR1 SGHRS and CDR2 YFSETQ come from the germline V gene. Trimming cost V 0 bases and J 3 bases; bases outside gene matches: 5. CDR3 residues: CASSLGQGAGGANVLTF. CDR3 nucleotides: TGCGCCAGCAGCTTGGGGCAGGGGGCTGGTGGGGCCAACGTCCTGACTTTC.

CDR3 loop: CASSEWIAGHQETQYF. The CDR3 DNA follows: TGTGCCAGCAGTGAGTGGATAGCGGGACACCAAGAGACCCAGTACTTC. The rearrangement links TRBV2 to TRBJ2-5; 8 bases are shared with TRBD2. After removal of 3 bases from V and 0 bases from J, the junction contained 6 bases not matched to a gene. Germline assignment: CDR1 SNHLY and CDR2 FYNNEI. This CDR3 contains 16 residues.

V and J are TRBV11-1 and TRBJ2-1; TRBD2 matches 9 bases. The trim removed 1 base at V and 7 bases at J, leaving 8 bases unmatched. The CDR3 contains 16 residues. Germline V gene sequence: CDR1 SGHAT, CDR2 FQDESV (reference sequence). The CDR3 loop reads CASSLGASGIGNEQFF. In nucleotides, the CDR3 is TGTGCCAGCAGCTTAGGGGCTAGCGGGATAGGTAATGAGCAGTTCTTC.

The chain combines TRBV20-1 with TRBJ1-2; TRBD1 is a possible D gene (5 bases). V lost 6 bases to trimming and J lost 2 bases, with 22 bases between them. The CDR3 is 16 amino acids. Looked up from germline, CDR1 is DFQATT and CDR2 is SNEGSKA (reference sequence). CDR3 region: CSADQGPPYLNYGYTF. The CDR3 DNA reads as TGCAGTGCCGACCAGGGCCCTCCCTATTTAAACTATGGCTACACCTTC.

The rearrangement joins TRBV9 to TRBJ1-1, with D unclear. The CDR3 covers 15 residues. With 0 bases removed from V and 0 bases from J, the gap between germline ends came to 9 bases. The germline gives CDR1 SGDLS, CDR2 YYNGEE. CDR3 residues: CASSVDNRLNTEAFF. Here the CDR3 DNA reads TGTGCCAGCAGCGTAGACAACAGATTGAACACTGAAGCTTTCTTT.

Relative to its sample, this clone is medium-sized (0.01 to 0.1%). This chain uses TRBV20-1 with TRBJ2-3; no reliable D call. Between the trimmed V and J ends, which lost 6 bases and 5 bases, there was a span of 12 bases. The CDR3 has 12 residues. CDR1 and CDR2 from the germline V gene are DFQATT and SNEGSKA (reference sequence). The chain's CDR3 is CSAPPHKDTQYF. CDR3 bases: TGCAGTGCACCCCCACACAAAGATACGCAGTATTTT.

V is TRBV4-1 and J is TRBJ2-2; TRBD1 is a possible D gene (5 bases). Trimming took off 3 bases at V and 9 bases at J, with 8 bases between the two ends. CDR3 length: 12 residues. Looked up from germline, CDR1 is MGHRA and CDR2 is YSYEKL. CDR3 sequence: CASSQDTRELFF. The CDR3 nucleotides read TGCGCCAGCAGCCAGGACACTCGGGAGCTGTTTTTT.